This TCR beta chain derives from a study of identical twins (dated by TCRdb to the mid-2010s). In terms of the full investigation: TCR alpha and beta repertoires from monozygotic twins, unrelated adults of various ages and cord blood were deep-sequenced to test whether fetal clonotypes persist. To rule out contamination, replicate twin experiments were performed at different times with different library preparation protocols. Overall study results and their limits: Because the same donors could not be followed over many years, the conclusions depended on cross-sectional statistical analysis. Abundant cord blood beta clonotypes had fewer insertions, young adult naive repertoires showed a similar but weaker trend, and memory repertoires showed no such trend. The excess sharing between twins in beta out-of-frame sequences was weaker because fewer shared sequences reduced the signal-to-noise ratio. Recombination models systematically underestimated out-of-frame TCR alpha sharing in monozygotic twins but agreed with sharing between unrelated individuals. Compared with coincidental sharing between unrelated individuals, out-of-frame TCR alpha sequences shared between twins showed an excess of sequences with low generation probability. Invariant T cells such as MAIT and iNKT could partly confound zero-insertion analyses, though diverse VJ usage argued against this for most clonotypes.

Every donor was a healthy Caucasian. The study also sequenced three unrelated non-twin adults: a male aged 18 to 30, a male aged 50 to 59 and a female aged 50 to 59. Miltenyi CD45RO+ enrichment and human naive T-cell isolation kits were used to isolate memory (CD45RO+) and naive T cells from PBMC. The method behind the library was 5' RACE. Reads for this sample came from an Illumina HiSeq 2000. A universal primer binding site was added through template switching, and the final cDNA carried a unique molecular identifier so that TCR cDNA molecules could be counted accurately. Specific primers in the conserved constant-segment region were used to synthesize first-strand cDNA for the TCR alpha and beta chains. To control for contamination, every cDNA library was double barcoded, receiving both a SMART-Mk sample barcode and Illumina barcodes. TruSeq adapter sequences and Illumina sample barcodes were added in two successive PCR steps. The TCR alpha and beta cDNA libraries were sequenced on the Illumina HiSeq platform using custom primers. In the source study's methods: MiGEC processed the raw reads to extract unique molecular identifiers, while MiXCR was used to determine the CDR3 positions. For each individual, recombination models were inferred using an EM algorithm with the repgenHMM and IGoR tools. Shared clonotype analysis was performed with the tcR package in R, normalizing sharing by the product of cloneset sizes. Out-of-frame nonproductive sequences were analyzed to study raw recombination free of thymic and clonal selection effects. The public reads were quality trimmed at Q25 with fastp and then assembled into clones with MiXCR by TCRdb, keeping productive beta chains. Every distinct CDR3 protein forms one entry, paired with its most common genes and DNA. TCRdb's processing, not the authors', yielded these V and J calls. This sample comprises 400,000 to 500,000 distinct CDR3 sequences, less than 20% of them detected only once. The top ten hold more than 10% of the sample.

For this clonotype: Its antigen is currently not known. Per-base quality was not reported, and no clone a single base away is much larger than it.

The sample comprised naive T cells sorted from blood. Read against the paper, the sample's cell subset or site label means: cells isolated with a human naive T-cell isolation kit. The source of this sequence is a man in his forties or fifties in good health.

The DNA reads TGCAGCGTTGCCGGGACAGGGGAACCCGGGGAGCTGTTTTTT. Its protein product is CSVAGTGEPGELFF. The chain joins TRBV29-1 to TRBJ2-2; 10 of the junction bases match TRBD1. The V end gives up 4 bases and the J end 6 bases, leaving 5 bases in the junction not matched to a gene. The germline V gene encodes CDR1 SQVTM and CDR2 ANQGSEA. From the cysteine up to the phenylalanine, the CDR3 has a length of 14 residues. Only CDR3 DNA remains: 42 bases, in frame from the first base.